This T cell receptor beta chain was profiled in a study of CXCR3-negative and CXCR3-positive naive CD8 T cells. The study made its TRB cDNA libraries by 5' RACE, adding UMI labels. TCRdb re-called the 5' RACE reads; every CDR3 protein appears as one record, without DNA. This sample contains approximately 100,000 distinct CDR3 sequences. Triplicates of about 300,000 cells were sorted from each CD8+ T cell subset. Identification of naive CD8+ T cells rested on CD45RO-CCR7+CD27+CD95- status. For this clonotype: Its antigen is undetermined.

Whole-study findings and limits: The study found more hydrophobic TRB CDR3s in CXCR3-positive naive cells than in CXCR3-negative naive cells. Naive cells, whether CXCR3-negative or CXCR3-positive, had similar TRBV-TRBJ usage, while memory cells differed. Diversity in memory CD8+ cells fell much lower than the comparably high levels seen in both naive subsets.

The length of the CDR3 is 17 residues. The germline V gene encodes CDR1 MDHEN and CDR2 SYDVKM. Source material: naive CXCR3+ CD8+ T cells from blood. The subset here: CD45RO-CCR7+CD27+CD95- naive CD8+ T cells expressing CXCR3 (TNR3+). This sequence was found in a human donor in good health. Some clones in this sample may be carry-over from other donors' samples. The chain combines TRBV28 with TRBJ2-1; TCRdb outputs TRBD2, but without DNA this stays unchecked. The CDR3 here is CASTGIAGGGIYNEQFF.